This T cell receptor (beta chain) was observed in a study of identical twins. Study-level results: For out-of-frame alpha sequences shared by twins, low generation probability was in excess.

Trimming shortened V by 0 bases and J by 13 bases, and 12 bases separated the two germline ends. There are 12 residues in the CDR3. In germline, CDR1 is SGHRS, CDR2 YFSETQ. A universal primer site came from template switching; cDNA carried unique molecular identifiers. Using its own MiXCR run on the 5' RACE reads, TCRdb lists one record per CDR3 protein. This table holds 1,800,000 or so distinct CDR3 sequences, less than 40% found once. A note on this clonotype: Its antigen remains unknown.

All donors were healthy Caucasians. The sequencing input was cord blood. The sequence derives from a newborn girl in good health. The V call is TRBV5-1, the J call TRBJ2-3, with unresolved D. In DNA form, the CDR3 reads TGCGCCAGCAGCTTGGAGGGCTTGATGAAGTATTTT. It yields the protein CASSLEGLMKYF.